This T cell receptor beta chain originates from a study of blood T cell repertoires in COVID-19. On the study more broadly: The study drew acute and convalescent COVID-19 samples from the United States, Italy and Spain. PBMCs, B-cell-depleted T cells, or T cells provided the cDNA or gDNA that made up the material.

Measured with immunoSEQ multiplex PCR; TCRdb has only the in-frame clones, and not every one. The sample comprises 250,000 to 350,000 clones, about 80% of which are singletons, and 15% to 18% rests with the top ten. This clone was counted a few times. V lost 6 bases to trimming and J lost 3 bases, with 21 bases between them. The germline CDR1 and CDR2 sequences are SNHLY and FYNNEI. The CDR3 is 16 amino acids. Seattle participants joined during active infection and were tracked over time. Specimen: peripheral blood. The genes are TRBV2 and TRBJ2-7; D is perhaps TRBD2 (7 bases). The TCR sequence derives from an older person with COVID-19, enrolled during active disease. Written as DNA, the CDR3 is TGTGCCAGCAGAAGGGGGTCAGCGGGAAACTACTACGAGCAGTACTTC. Residues: CASRRGSAGNYYEQYF.